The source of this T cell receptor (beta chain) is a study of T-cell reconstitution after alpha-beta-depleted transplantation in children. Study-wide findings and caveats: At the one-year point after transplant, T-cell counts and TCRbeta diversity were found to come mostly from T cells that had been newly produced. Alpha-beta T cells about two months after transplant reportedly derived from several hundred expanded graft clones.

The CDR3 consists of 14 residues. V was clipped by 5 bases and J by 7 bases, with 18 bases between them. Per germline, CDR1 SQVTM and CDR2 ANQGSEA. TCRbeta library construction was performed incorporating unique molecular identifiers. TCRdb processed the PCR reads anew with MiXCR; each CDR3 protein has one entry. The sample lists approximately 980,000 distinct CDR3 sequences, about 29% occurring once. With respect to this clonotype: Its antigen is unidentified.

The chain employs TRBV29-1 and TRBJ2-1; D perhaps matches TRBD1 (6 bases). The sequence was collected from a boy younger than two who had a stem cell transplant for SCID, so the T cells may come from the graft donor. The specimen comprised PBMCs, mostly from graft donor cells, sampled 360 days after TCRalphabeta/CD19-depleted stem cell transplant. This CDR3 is CSVSDRSSWNEQFF. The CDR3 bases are TGCAGCGTTAGTGACAGGTCTAGCTGGAATGAGCAGTTCTTC.